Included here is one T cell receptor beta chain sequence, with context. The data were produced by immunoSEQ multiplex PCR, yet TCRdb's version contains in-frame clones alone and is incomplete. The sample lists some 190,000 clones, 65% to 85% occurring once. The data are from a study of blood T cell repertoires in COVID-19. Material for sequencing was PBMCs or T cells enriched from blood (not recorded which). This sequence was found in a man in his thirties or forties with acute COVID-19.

Here the CDR3 reads CASSSPGTLRNTQYF. For the CDR3, the DNA is TGTGCCAGCAGCTCCCCCGGGACACTGAGAAATACGCAGTATTTT. The J gene is TRBJ2-3, the V gene TRBV5-4; perhaps TRBD1 as D (6 bases). The CDR3 sequence is 15 residues long. The V and J ends lost 3 bases and 7 bases respectively, with 18 bases between them. Looked up from germline, CDR1 is SGHNT and CDR2 is YYREEE (reference sequence).